This TCR beta chain emerged from a study of T cells after yellow fever vaccination. V gave up 3 bases and J gave up 4 bases, with 14 bases separating them. Germline CDR1 SGHTA, CDR2 FQGNSA. The CDR3 is 15 residues long. TCRdb ran MiXCR on the 5' RACE reads and lists one entry per CDR3 protein. This sample has approximately 300,000 distinct CDR3 sequences, with around 7% found just once. This TCR was recovered from a man aged 18 to 30 who received the YFV17D yellow fever vaccine. The sample was PBMCs, taken roughly 47 days after the first yellow fever vaccination. The rearrangement joins TRBV7-2 to TRBJ2-3, with D possibly called TRBD1 or TRBD2 (5 bases each). The CDR3 sequence is CASSFTWGRADTQYF. The CDR3 DNA reads as TGTGCCAGCAGCTTTACGTGGGGACGGGCAGATACGCAGTATTTT.